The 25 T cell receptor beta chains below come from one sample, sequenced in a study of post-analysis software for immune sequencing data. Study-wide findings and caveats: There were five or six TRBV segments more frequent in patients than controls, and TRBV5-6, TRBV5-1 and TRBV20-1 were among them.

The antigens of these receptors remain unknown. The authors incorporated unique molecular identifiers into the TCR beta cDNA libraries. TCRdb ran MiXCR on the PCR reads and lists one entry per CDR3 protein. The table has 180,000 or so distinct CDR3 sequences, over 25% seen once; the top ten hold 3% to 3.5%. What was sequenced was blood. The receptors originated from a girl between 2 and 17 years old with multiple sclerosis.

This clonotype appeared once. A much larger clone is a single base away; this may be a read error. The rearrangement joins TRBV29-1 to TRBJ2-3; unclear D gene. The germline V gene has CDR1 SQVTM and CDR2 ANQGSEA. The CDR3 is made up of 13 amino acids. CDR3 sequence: CSVGSVSTDTRYF. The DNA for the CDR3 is TGCAGCGTTGGGTCAGTTAGCACAGATACGCGGTATTTT.

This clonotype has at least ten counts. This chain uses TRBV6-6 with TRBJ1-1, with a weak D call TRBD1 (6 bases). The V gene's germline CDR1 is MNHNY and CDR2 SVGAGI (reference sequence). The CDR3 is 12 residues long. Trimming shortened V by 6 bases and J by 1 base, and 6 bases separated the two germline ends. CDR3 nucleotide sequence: TGTGCCAGCAGGGACAGGAACACTGAAGCTTTCTTT. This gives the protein CASRDRNTEAFF.

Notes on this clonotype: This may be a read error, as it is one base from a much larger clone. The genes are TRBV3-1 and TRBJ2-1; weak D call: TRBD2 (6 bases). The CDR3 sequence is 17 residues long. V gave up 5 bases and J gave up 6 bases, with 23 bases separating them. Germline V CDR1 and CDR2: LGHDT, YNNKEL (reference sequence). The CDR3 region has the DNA TGTGCCAGCAGCTCCCCCTCAGGGACTGGGGGGACCAATGAGCAGTTCTTC. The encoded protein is CASSSPSGTGGTNEQFF.

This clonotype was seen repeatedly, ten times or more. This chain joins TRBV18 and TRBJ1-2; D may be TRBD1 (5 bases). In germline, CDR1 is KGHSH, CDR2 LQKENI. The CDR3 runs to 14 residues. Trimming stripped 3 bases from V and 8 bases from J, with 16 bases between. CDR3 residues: CASSPAGFGGGYTF. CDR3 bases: TGTGCCAGCTCACCGGCAGGGTTCGGTGGGGGCTACACCTTC.

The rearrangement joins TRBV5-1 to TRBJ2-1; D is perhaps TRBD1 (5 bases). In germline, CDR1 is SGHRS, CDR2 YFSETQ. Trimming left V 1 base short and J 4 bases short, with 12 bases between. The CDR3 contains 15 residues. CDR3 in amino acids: CASSLLGAVYNEQFF. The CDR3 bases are TGCGCCAGCAGCTTGTTAGGGGCGGTGTACAATGAGCAGTTCTTC.

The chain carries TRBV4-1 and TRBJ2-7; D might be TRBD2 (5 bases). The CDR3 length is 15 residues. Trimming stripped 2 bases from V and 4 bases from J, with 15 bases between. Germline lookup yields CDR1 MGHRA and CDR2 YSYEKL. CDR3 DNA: TGCGCCAGCAGCCAACCGGGATCCACCACATACGAGCAGTACTTC. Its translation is CASSQPGSTTYEQYF.

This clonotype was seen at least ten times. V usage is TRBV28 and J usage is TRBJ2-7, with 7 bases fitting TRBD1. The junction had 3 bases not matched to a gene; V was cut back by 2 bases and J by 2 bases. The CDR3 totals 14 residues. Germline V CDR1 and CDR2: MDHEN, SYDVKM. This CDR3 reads CASSLVGTAYEQYF. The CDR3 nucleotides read TGTGCCAGCAGTTTAGTTGGGACAGCCTACGAGCAGTACTTC. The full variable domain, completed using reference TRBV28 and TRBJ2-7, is DVKVTQSSRYLVKRTGEKVFLECVQDMDHENMFWYRQDPGLGLRLIYFSYDVKMKEKGDIPEGYSVSREKKERFSLILESASTNQTSMYLCASSLVGTAYEQYFGPGTRLTVT.

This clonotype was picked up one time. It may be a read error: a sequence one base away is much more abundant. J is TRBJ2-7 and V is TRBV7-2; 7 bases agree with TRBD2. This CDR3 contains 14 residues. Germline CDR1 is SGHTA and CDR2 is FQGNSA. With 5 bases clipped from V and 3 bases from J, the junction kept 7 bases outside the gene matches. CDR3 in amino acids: CTSSRGGVNYEQYF. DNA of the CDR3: TGTACCAGCAGCCGTGGGGGGGTGAACTACGAGCAGTACTTC.

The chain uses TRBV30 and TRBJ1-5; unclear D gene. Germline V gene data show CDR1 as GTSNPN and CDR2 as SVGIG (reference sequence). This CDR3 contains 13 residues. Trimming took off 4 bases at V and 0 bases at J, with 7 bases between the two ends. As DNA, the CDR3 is TGTGCCTGGACATGGGATAGCAATCAGCCCCAGCATTTT. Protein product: CAWTWDSNQPQHF.

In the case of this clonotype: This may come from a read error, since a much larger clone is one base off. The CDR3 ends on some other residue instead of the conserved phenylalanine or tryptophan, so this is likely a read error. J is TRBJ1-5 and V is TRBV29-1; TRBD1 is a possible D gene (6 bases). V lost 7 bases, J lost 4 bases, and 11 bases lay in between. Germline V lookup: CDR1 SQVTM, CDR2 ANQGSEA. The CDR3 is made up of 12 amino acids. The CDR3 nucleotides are TGCAGCGCAGTAACAGGGAATCAGCCCCAGCATTTG. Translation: CSAVTGNQPQHL.

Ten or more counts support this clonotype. This chain's CDR3 is CASSLDRYIGEQFF. CDR3 DNA: TGCGCCAGCAGCTTGGACAGGTACATTGGTGAGCAGTTCTTC. The genes are TRBV5-1 and TRBJ2-1; perhaps TRBD1 as D (5 bases). The V gene lost 0 bases and the J gene lost 9 bases, with 13 bases spanning the gap. CDR3 length: 14 amino acids. The germline CDR1 and CDR2 sequences are SGHRS and YFSETQ.

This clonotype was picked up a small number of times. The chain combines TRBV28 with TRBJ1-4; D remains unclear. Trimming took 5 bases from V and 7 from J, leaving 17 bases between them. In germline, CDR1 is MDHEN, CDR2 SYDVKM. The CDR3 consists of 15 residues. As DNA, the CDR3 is TGTGCCAGCAGTCGCTCATCGGGGAGAAGTGAAAAACTGTTTTTT. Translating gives CASSRSSGRSEKLFF.

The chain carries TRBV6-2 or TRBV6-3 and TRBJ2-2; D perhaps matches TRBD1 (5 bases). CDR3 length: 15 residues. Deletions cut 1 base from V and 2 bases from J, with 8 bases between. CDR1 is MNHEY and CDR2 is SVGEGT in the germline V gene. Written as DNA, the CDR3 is TGTGCCAGCAGTTACTTACAGGCAAACACCGGGGAGCTGTTTTTT. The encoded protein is CASSYLQANTGELFF.

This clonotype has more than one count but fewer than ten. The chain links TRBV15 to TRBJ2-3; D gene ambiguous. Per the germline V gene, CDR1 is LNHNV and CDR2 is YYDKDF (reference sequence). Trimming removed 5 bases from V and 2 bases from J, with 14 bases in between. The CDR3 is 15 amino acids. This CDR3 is CATSLDSKYTDTQYF. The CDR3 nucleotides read TGTGCCACCAGCCTAGACTCGAAATACACAGATACGCAGTATTTT.

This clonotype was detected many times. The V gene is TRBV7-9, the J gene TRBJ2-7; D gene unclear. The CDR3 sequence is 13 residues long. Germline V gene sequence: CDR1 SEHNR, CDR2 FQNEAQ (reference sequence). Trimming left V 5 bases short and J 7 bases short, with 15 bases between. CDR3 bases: TGTGCCAGCAGCCTCACGGACGGTCGAGAGCAGTACTTC. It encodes CASSLTDGREQYF.

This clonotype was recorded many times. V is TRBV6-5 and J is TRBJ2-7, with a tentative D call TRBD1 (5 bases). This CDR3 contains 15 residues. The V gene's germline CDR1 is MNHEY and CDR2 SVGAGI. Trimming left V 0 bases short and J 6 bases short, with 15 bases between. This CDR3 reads CASSYSTQGRSEQYF. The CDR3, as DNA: TGTGCCAGCAGTTACTCGACGCAGGGTCGATCCGAGCAGTACTTC.

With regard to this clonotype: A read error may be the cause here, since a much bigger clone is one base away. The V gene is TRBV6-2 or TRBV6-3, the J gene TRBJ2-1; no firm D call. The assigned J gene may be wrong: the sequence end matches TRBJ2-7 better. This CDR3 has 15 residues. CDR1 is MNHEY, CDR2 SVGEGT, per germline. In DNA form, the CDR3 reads TGTGCCAGCAGTAAGGCGTGGAACTCCTACAATGAGCAGTACTTC. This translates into CASSKAWNSYNEQYF.

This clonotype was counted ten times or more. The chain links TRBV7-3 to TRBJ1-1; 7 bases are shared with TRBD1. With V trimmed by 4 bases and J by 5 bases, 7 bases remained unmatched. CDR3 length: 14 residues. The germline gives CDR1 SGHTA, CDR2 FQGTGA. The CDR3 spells CASSSRQGKTEAFF. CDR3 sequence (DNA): TGTGCCAGCAGCTCAAGACAGGGTAAGACTGAAGCTTTCTTT.

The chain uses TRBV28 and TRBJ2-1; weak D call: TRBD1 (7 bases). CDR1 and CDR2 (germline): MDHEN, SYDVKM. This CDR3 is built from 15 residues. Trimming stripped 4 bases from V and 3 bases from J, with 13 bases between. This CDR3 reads CASSSGGTDYNEQFF. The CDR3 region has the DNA TGTGCCAGCAGTTCTGGGGGGACAGACTACAATGAGCAGTTCTTC.

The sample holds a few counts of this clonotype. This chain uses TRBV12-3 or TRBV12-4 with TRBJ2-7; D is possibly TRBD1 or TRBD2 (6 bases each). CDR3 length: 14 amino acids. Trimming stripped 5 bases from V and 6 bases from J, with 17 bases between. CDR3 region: CASSPGAGSREQYF. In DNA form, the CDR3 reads TGTGCCAGCAGTCCAGGGGCGGGGTCCCGCGAGCAGTACTTC.

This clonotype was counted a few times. The CDR3 DNA sequence: TGCGCCAGCAGCGGTGGGTCCCTAGGGGGTGAAAAACTGTTTTTT. The encoded protein is CASSGGSLGGEKLFF. The gene calls are TRBV5-1 and TRBJ1-4; D is possibly TRBD1 (6 bases). This CDR3 region has 15 residues. V lost 4 bases, J lost 7 bases, and 17 bases lay in between. Germline V lookup: CDR1 SGHRS, CDR2 YFSETQ.

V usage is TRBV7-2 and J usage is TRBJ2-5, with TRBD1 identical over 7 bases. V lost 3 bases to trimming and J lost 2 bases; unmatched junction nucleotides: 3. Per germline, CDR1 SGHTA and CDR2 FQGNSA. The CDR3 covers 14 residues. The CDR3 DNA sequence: TGTGCCAGCAGCTTTCAGACAGGGCAAGAGACCCAGTACTTC. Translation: CASSFQTGQETQYF.

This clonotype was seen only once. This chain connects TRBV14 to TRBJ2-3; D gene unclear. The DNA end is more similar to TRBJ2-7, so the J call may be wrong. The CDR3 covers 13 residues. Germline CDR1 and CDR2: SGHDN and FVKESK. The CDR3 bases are TGTGCCAGCAGCCAAGCATTGGCGAGGGAGCAGTACTTC. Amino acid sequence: CASSQALAREQYF.

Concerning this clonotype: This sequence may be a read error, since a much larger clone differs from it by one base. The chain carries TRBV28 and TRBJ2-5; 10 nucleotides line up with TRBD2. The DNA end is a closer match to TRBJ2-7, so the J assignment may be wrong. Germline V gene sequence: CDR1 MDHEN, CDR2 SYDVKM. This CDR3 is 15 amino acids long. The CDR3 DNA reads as TGTGCCAGCAGTTTCGTAACTAGCGGGGCTTACGAGCAGTACTTC. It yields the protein CASSFVTSGAYEQYF.

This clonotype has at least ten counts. In DNA, the CDR3 is TGCGCCAGCAGCCACTCCGGGACAGCGAATGAGCAGTTCTTC. Protein: CASSHSGTANEQFF. The rearrangement joins TRBV5-1 to TRBJ2-1, with 7 bases identical to TRBD1. Germline CDR1 SGHRS, CDR2 YFSETQ. The CDR3 loop spans 14 amino acids. Unmatched junction bases numbered 8, after V lost 4 bases and J lost 7 bases.